The rows below give T cell receptor beta chains drawn from one sample of a study of cytomegalovirus exposure and HLA in healthy donors. Sequencing was performed with immunoSEQ multiplex PCR; in TCRdb, only in-frame clones are kept and a portion is missing. The sample lists 110,000 or so clones, 75% to 90% occurring once. Specimen: PBMCs. These receptors all come from a man aged 18-30 years in good health and CMV-seropositive. CDR3s include the opening cysteine and the closing phenylalanine or tryptophan. The order of the fields is J gene, D gene, clone size, V gene, CDR3 DNA, CDR3 protein. A D gene is named only where the DNA matches it firmly. Where a row states a size, it is once, few, many or the class of an expanded clone; other rows omit it.

TRBJ1-6	NA	NA	TRBV7-6	TGTGCCAGCAGCTCCCAACGCGGGGGGGTGGGGTCCTATAATTCACCCCTCCACTTT	CASSSQRGGVGSYNSPLHF
TRBJ2-5	TRBD2	NA	TRBV11-2	TGTGCCAGCAGCATCGGGGGGAAGCAAGAGACCCAGTACTTC	CASSIGGKQETQYF
TRBJ1-2	TRBD1	NA	TRBV5-4	TGTGCCAGCAGCGACGGACAGGGGGATGGCTACACCTTC	CASSDGQGDGYTF
TRBJ1-5	NA	NA	TRBV10-2	TGCGCCAGCAGTGAGTGGAGGAATCAGCCCCAGCATTTT	CASSEWRNQPQHF
TRBJ1-5	NA	few	TRBV27	TGTGCCAGCAGTTTTCGGCAGGGTGATCAGCCCCAGCATTTT	CASSFRQGDQPQHF
TRBJ1-1	TRBD1	NA	TRBV27	TGTGCCAGCGCGTGGGACAGGAACACTGAAGCTTTCTTT	CASAWDRNTEAFF
TRBJ2-2	NA	NA	TRBV7-7	TGTGCCAGCAGCTTAGGGGCCCCAGGTGCCGGGGAGCTGTTTTTT	CASSLGAPGAGELFF
TRBJ2-2	NA	NA	TRBV7-2	TGTGCCAGCAGAACTCCAAACACCGGGGAGCTGTTTTTT	CASRTPNTGELFF
TRBJ2-7	NA	once	TRBV7-2	TGTGCCAGCAGCCGCCTCGGTCTAGGCGAGCAGTACTTC	CASSRLGLGEQYF
TRBJ2-2	NA	NA	TRBV5-1	TGCGCCAGCAGCCTTAACAGAAACACCGGGGAGCTGTTTTTT	CASSLNRNTGELFF
TRBJ1-1	NA	NA	TRBV4-3	TGCGCCAGCAGCCAAGATCGGGACACTGAAGCTTTCTTT	CASSQDRDTEAFF
TRBJ2-7	TRBD1	NA	TRBV7-8	TGTGCCAGCAGCCTCCGGGACAGGGGTTACGAGCAGTACTTC	CASSLRDRGYEQYF
TRBJ1-3	NA	NA	TRBV5-1	TGCGCCAGCAGCTTGGGAGGGAGAAACACCATATATTTT	CASSLGGRNTIYF
TRBJ1-5	NA	NA	TRBV19	TGTGCCAGTACAGGGACTGGGGGCAATCAGCCCCAGCATTTT	CASTGTGGNQPQHF
TRBJ1-5	NA	NA	TRBV2	TGTGCCAGCAGTCTCGGACGGGATAATCAGCCCCAGCATTTT	CASSLGRDNQPQHF
TRBJ2-1	TRBD2	NA	TRBV5-6	TGTGCCAGCAGCTTGGCTCTAGCGGGCGTCTCGGAGCAGTTCTTC	CASSLALAGVSEQFF
TRBJ2-3	TRBD2	NA	TRBV6-8	TGTGCCAGCAGTACGCCTCAGCGGGGGGGCGGAAATACGCAGTATTTT	CASSTPQRGGGNTQYF
TRBJ2-2	NA	NA	TRBV6-5	TGTGCCAGCACCCTCCGGGGAGGGAACACCGGGGAGCTGTTTTTT	CASTLRGGNTGELFF
TRBJ2-7	TRBD2	NA	TRBV7-2	TGTGCCAGCAGCCGACTAGCGGGAAACCCCTACGAGCAGTACTTC	CASSRLAGNPYEQYF
TRBJ2-1	TRBD2	few	TRBV27	TGTGCCAGCAGTCCCCGGGGGGCCTACAATGAGCAGTTCTTC	CASSPRGAYNEQFF
TRBJ2-6	NA	NA	TRBV6-5	TGTGCCAGCAGTTACTCAGGGGGCTCTGGGGCCAACGTCCTGACTTTC	CASSYSGGSGANVLTF
TRBJ1-2	TRBD1	NA	TRBV6-1	TGTGCCAGCAGTGACTTAGGGGGCGCGGGCGCTGGCTACACCTTC	CASSDLGGAGAGYTF
TRBJ2-6	NA	NA	TRBV5-1	TGCGCCAGCCAGGTCGGCTCTGGGGCCAACGTCCTGACTTTC	CASQVGSGANVLTF
TRBJ1-6	NA	NA	TRBV28	TGTGCCAGCAGTATGGGGTTACAGGGTGAAAATTCACCCCTCCACTTT	CASSMGLQGENSPLHF
TRBJ2-2	NA	NA	TRBV10-3	TGTGCCATCAGTGACGGCGGGGAGCTGTTTTTT	CAISDGGELFF
TRBJ1-6	TRBD1	NA	TRBV25-1	TGTGCCAGCAGTGTTGCTACAGGGGGTCGTAATTCACCCCTCCACTTT	CASSVATGGRNSPLHF
TRBJ1-1	NA	once	TRBV29-1	TGCAGCTTTTTCGGGAACACTGAAGCTTTCTTT	CSFFGNTEAFF
TRBJ1-5	TRBD1	NA	TRBV27	TGTGCCAGCAGTTCCGGACAGGGGAGCCGCGGGCCCCAGCATTTT	CASSSGQGSRGPQHF
TRBJ1-4	TRBD1	NA	TRBV4-3	TGCGCCAGCAGCCATCTCGGACAGGGGGCATCGGAAAAACTGTTTTTT	CASSHLGQGASEKLFF
TRBJ1-6	NA	NA	TRBV7-2	TGTGCCAGCAGCTTAGGTCAGGGCAGAACAAATTCACCCCTCCACTTT	CASSLGQGRTNSPLHF
TRBJ1-4	TRBD1	NA	TRBV5-1	TGCGCCAGCAGCCTTTCAGGGGGGCTAACAACTAATGAAAAACTGTTTTTT	CASSLSGGLTTNEKLFF
TRBJ2-7	NA	NA	TRBV18	TGTGCCAGCTCGTCCGGGAGCTACGAGCAGTACTTC	CASSSGSYEQYF
TRBJ2-7	NA	few	TRBV28	TGTGCCAGCAGTCCTGGACAGACCTACGAGCAGTACTTC	CASSPGQTYEQYF
TRBJ2-7	NA	NA	TRBV27	TGTGCCAGCAGTAAGACACCCAAGGACTACGAGCAGTACTTC	CASSKTPKDYEQYF
TRBJ1-2	NA	NA	TRBV4-3	TGCGCCAGCAGCCAAGAGGTTACGGGTGCCTATGGCTACACCTTC	CASSQEVTGAYGYTF
TRBJ2-4	TRBD1	NA	TRBV9	TGTGCCAGCAGCGTAGGAAAGGGACAGGGGAACATTCAGTACTTC	CASSVGKGQGNIQYF
TRBJ2-2	NA	NA	TRBV7-2	TGTGCCAGCAGCGAGCAGGGCAGGGGCACCGGGGAGCTGTTTTTT	CASSEQGRGTGELFF
TRBJ1-1	NA	NA	TRBV7-7	TGTGCTAGCAGCTTAGGGGTAGGAGCTGAAGCTTTCTTT	CASSLGVGAEAFF
TRBJ1-2	TRBD1	few	TRBV4-3	TGCGCCAGCAGCCAAGAAACAGGGGCCTATGGCTACACCTTC	CASSQETGAYGYTF
TRBJ1-5	NA	once	TRBV6-1	TGTGCCAGCAGTGAAGTATTAGGGAGGGTTAACCAGCCCCAGCATTTT	CASSEVLGRVNQPQHF
TRBJ2-3	TRBD1	NA	TRBV14	TGTGCCAGCAGCCCCCGGGACAGGGGATACACAGATACGCAGTATTTT	CASSPRDRGYTDTQYF
TRBJ2-3	NA	NA	TRBV2	TGTGCCAGCAGTGGGGATCGGGACAGCGGGGGAAATACGCAGTATTTT	CASSGDRDSGGNTQYF
TRBJ1-1	TRBD1	NA	TRBV13	TGTGCCAGCAGCTCCCTAGGGGGCGCGGAGGGGACTGAAGCTTTCTTT	CASSSLGGAEGTEAFF
TRBJ1-5	NA	NA	TRBV18	TGTGCCAGCTCCGGGGATAGCAATCAGCCCCAGCATTTT	CASSGDSNQPQHF
TRBJ2-5	NA	NA	TRBV6-1	TGTGCCAGCAGTAAAATCCCCAGGGATCAAGAGACCCAGTACTTC	CASSKIPRDQETQYF
TRBJ2-1	NA	NA	TRBV5-8	TGTGCCAGCAGCTTGGCCGTGACCTTAGGGGAAAATGAGCAGTTCTTC	CASSLAVTLGENEQFF
TRBJ2-7	TRBD2	NA	TRBV18	TGTGCCAGCTCACCCTCCGAGCGGGGGGGCTACGAGCAGTACTTC	CASSPSERGGYEQYF
TRBJ1-2	NA	NA	TRBV5-1	TGCGCCAGCAGCTTGGGACAGGCTGGGAACTATGGCTACACCTTC	CASSLGQAGNYGYTF
TRBJ1-1	NA	once	TRBV29-1	TGCAGCGTTTTTTACCAGGGGAACACTGAAGCTTTCTTT	CSVFYQGNTEAFF
TRBJ2-5	TRBD2	NA	TRBV5-1	TGCGCCAGCAGCTTGGGGACTAGCTATGGAGAGACCCAGTACTTC	CASSLGTSYGETQYF
TRBJ1-2	TRBD1	once	TRBV5-6	TGTGCCAGCAGGGGCAGGGGGGACTATGGCTACACCTTC	CASRGRGDYGYTF
TRBJ2-1	TRBD1	NA	TRBV27	TGTGCCAGCAGTTCATATCCCGGACAGGGGGTCTACAATGAGCAGTTCTTC	CASSSYPGQGVYNEQFF
TRBJ1-5	TRBD1	few	TRBV2	TGTGCCAGCAGCGAAGACAGGGCGGGGGCCCAGCATTTT	CASSEDRAGAQHF
TRBJ1-5	TRBD1	NA	TRBV7-8	TGTGCCAGCAGCCCAAGGGGTGGGACAGGGAAGCAGCCCCAGCATTTT	CASSPRGGTGKQPQHF
TRBJ2-5	NA	NA	TRBV4-1	TGCGCCAGCAGCCTCCCTCCGGCCTCCAGGTCCCAAGAGACCCAGTACTTC	CASSLPPASRSQETQYF
TRBJ2-7	TRBD2	NA	TRBV19	TGTGCCAGTAGTATCTGGACTAGCAGCGAGCAGTACTTC	CASSIWTSSEQYF
TRBJ2-1	TRBD2	NA	TRBV11-2	TGTGCCAGCAGAACTAGCGGGGGTTTGAATGAGCAGTTCTTC	CASRTSGGLNEQFF
TRBJ2-1	TRBD1	few	TRBV6-1	TGTGCCAGCAGTGGGGCAGGGGGCGGCTACAATGAGCAGTTCTTC	CASSGAGGGYNEQFF
TRBJ2-1	NA	NA	TRBV5-1	TGCGCCAGCAGCTTATACTTCCGTTCGAATGAGCAGTTCTTC	CASSLYFRSNEQFF